This T cell receptor (beta chain) appears in the sequencing data of a study of OX40 agonist ivuxolimab in advanced cancers. On the study more broadly: An agonistic anti-OX40 (CD134) antibody, ivuxolimab, was used to treat the patients. Dose-escalation patients were diagnosed with hepatocellular carcinoma, melanoma, renal cell cancer or head and neck cancer.

This CDR3 comprises 14 residues. Germline assignment: CDR1 SGDLS and CDR2 YYNGEE. V was pared by 7 bases and J by 2 bases, with 14 bases between. Study conclusions and caveats: Expanded peripheral T-cell antigen specificity went undetermined.

Comments on this clone: Its matching antigen is unknown.

The assay was immunoSEQ multiplex PCR, and TCRdb's table has in-frame clones only and misses some. The sample holds about 45,000 clones, roughly 88% seen once. The chain links TRBV9 to TRBJ2-3; no clear D gene. The starting material was CD4+ or CD8+ T cells sorted from blood, obtained in a trial of the OX40 agonist ivuxolimab. This clonotype was obtained from an adult with an advanced solid tumor such as melanoma, head and neck, liver or kidney cancer. The CDR3 protein is CASSQITLTDTQYF. The CDR3 nucleotides read TGTGCCAGCTCTCAGATCACCCTCACAGATACGCAGTATTTT.